Below are 30 T cell receptor beta chains sequenced from a single sample in a study of T cells in Graves' hyperthyroidism and ophthalmopathy. The investigators amplified TCR beta CDR3 regions from RNA transcripts. The TCR CDR3 first-round RT-PCR relied on the HTBI primer set. From the multiplex PCR reads, TCRdb called clonotypes with MiXCR, one entry per CDR3 protein. The sample records hundreds of thousands of distinct CDR3 sequences, 14% to 15% being singletons. Sequences were obtained from blood. The receptors originated from a woman in her 40s with Graves' ophthalmopathy.

This clonotype has ten or more counts. V and J are TRBV6-2 or TRBV6-3 and TRBJ1-1; maybe TRBD1 (5 bases). The CDR3 contains 15 residues. The germline V and J ends were trimmed by 5 bases and 2 bases, with 15 bases remaining between them. Germline values: CDR1 MNHEY, CDR2 SVGEGT. CDR3 loop: CASSPPITGNTEAFF. CDR3 bases: TGTGCCAGCAGTCCTCCAATCACAGGTAACACTGAAGCTTTCTTT.

The chain has TRBV19 and TRBJ2-7; D might be TRBD2 (5 bases). Germline lookup yields CDR1 LNHDA and CDR2 SQIVND (reference sequence). V dropped 10 bases and J dropped 3 bases, with 10 bases sitting between them. CDR3 length: 11 amino acids. CDR3 nucleotides: TGTGCCACTTCTAGCAACTACGAGCAGTACTTC. Protein product: CATSSNYEQYF. The whole variable domain, remainder taken from reference TRBV19 and TRBJ2-7, is DGGITQSPKYLFRKEGQNVTLSCEQNLNHDAMYWYRQDPGQGLRLIYYSQIVNDFQKGDIAEGYSVSREKKESFPLTVTSAQKNPTAFYLCATSSNYEQYFGPGTRLTVT.

V gene TRBV28 combines with J gene TRBJ1-5; D possibly corresponds to TRBD1 (6 bases). The germline V gene has CDR1 MDHEN and CDR2 SYDVKM. V lost 5 bases and J lost 0, with 17 bases in between. This CDR3 contains 17 residues. CDR3 in DNA: TGTGCCAGCAGTCGACTCTTACAGGGATATAGCAATCAGCCCCAGCATTTT. Protein product: CASSRLLQGYSNQPQHF.

This clonotype was seen many times. This chain connects TRBV9 to TRBJ2-6, with D perhaps matching TRBD2 (5 bases). CDR1 is SGDLS and CDR2 is YYNGEE in the germline V gene. The CDR3 is made up of 22 amino acids. V lost 3 bases and J 0 bases, leaving 28 bases between the germline ends. CDR3 coding DNA: TGTGCCAGCAGCGGTCGATCTGTAGGAGGTGGTCAGCTAAGCTCTGGGGCCAACGTCCTGACTTTC. Amino acids: CASSGRSVGGGQLSSGANVLTF.

Many counts were recorded for this clonotype. This chain connects TRBV25-1 to TRBJ2-7; TRBD2 aligns across 9 bases. The CDR3 spans 16 residues. After removal of 4 bases from V and 5 bases from J, the junction contained 12 bases not matched to a gene. From germline, CDR1 is MGHDK and CDR2 SYGVNS. The CDR3 sequence: CASSALKAGGPHEQYF. For the CDR3, the DNA is TGTGCCAGCAGTGCCCTGAAGGCGGGAGGGCCCCACGAGCAGTACTTC.

This clonotype showed up many times. The chain carries TRBV7-9 and TRBJ2-5; 7 bases agree with TRBD1. This CDR3 is 16 amino acids long. In germline, CDR1 is SEHNR, CDR2 FQNEAQ (reference sequence). V shed 0 bases, J shed 1 base, and the junction held 5 bases outside the gene matches. Written as DNA, the CDR3 is TGTGCCAGCAGCTTAGCTCCGGGACAGAGCCAAGAGACCCAGTACTTC. Its protein product is CASSLAPGQSQETQYF.

With regard to this clonotype: The conserved phenylalanine or tryptophan is not found at the CDR3 terminus, so this likely reflects a read error. The DNA is left out, because the CDR3 cannot be placed on it with certainty; the CDR3 is given as TCRdb lists it. The CDR3 loop is CASSIPSVPEGCL. The chain joins TRBV19 to TRBJ1-2; the D call of TRBD1 is as the table states it, not checked on the DNA. The CDR3 is 13 amino acids in total, end residues counted. Germline values: CDR1 LNHDA, CDR2 SQIVND (reference sequence).

In this sample, this clonotype turned up many times. CDR3 residues: CASSIVRDREAFF. In nucleotides, the CDR3 is TGTGCCAGTAGTATAGTCCGGGACAGGGAAGCTTTCTTT. This chain uses TRBV19 with TRBJ1-1; 8 bases are a match to TRBD1. CDR3 size: 13 residues. Per germline, CDR1 LNHDA and CDR2 SQIVND (reference sequence). The V gene end was trimmed by 1 base and the J gene end by 8 bases; junction bases not matched to a gene: 3.

The V and J genes are TRBV4-2 and TRBJ1-3, with 7 bases aligning to TRBD1. V lost 5 bases and J lost 3; bases outside the gene matches: 13. CDR1 is LGHNA, CDR2 YNFKEQ, per germline. The CDR3 totals 17 residues. The CDR3 reads CASSTRYYRGNGNTIYF. CDR3 bases: TGTGCCAGCAGCACCCGTTATTACAGGGGAAATGGAAACACCATATATTTT.

There are many counts of this clonotype. The V gene is TRBV7-3, the J gene TRBJ2-1, with D perhaps matching TRBD2 (5 bases). Germline V gene sequence: CDR1 SGHTA, CDR2 FQGTGA. The CDR3 loop spans 16 amino acids. Trimming left V 5 bases short and J 3 bases short, with 17 bases between. In DNA, the CDR3 is TGTGCCAGCAGCCAAAGGCCCTCTAGCTACTACAATGAGCAGTTCTTC. Protein sequence: CASSQRPSSYYNEQFF.

This clonotype appeared many times. V and J are TRBV28 and TRBJ1-1, with 7 bases fitting TRBD1. Germline values: CDR1 MDHEN, CDR2 SYDVKM. The CDR3 runs to 16 residues. With V trimmed by 7 bases and J by 0 bases, 11 bases remained unmatched. CDR3 coding DNA: TGTGCCAGCATCCGGGGGGACAGCGGCATGAACACTGAAGCTTTCTTT. This translates into CASIRGDSGMNTEAFF.

The chain uses TRBV6-4 and TRBJ2-2, with a possible D match to TRBD2 (6 bases). This CDR3 region has 13 residues. Germline V CDR1 and CDR2: MRHNA, SNTAGT. V was clipped by 4 bases and J by 6 bases, with 9 bases between them. CDR3 nucleotides: TGTGCCAGCAGTGGCGGGATGGCCGGGGAGCTGTTTTTT. It codes for CASSGGMAGELFF.

This clonotype was recorded many times. The chain recombines TRBV4-1 with TRBJ1-1; no clear D gene. Trimming took 2 bases from V and 5 from J, leaving 15 bases between them. CDR1 is MGHRA, CDR2 YSYEKL, per germline. The CDR3 has 15 amino acids. CDR3 sequence reads: CASSQQWNPGTEAFF. The CDR3 DNA reads TGCGCCAGCAGCCAACAATGGAACCCTGGGACTGAAGCTTTCTTT.

This clonotype came up a few times. The chain has TRBV30 and TRBJ1-1; weak D call: TRBD1 (6 bases). The CDR3 totals 11 residues. With 4 bases removed from V and 3 bases from J, the gap between germline ends came to 6 bases. Germline values: CDR1 GTSNPN, CDR2 SVGIG (reference sequence). The CDR3 region is CAWKGDTEAFF. The CDR3 DNA reads TGTGCCTGGAAGGGGGACACTGAAGCTTTCTTT.

The rearrangement uses TRBV19 and TRBJ1-1; a possible D gene is TRBD1 (5 bases). CDR3 size: 15 residues. Germline loops: CDR1 LNHDA, CDR2 SQIVND (reference sequence). The germline V and J ends were trimmed by 4 bases and 0 bases, with 12 bases remaining between them. DNA of the CDR3: TGTGCCAGTAGTAGGGACGGCTCCATGAACACTGAAGCTTTCTTT. Translating gives CASSRDGSMNTEAFF.

This clonotype was seen repeatedly, ten times or more. The V call is TRBV30, the J call TRBJ1-6; tentatively, D is TRBD1 (6 bases). CDR1 and CDR2 from the germline V gene are GTSNPN and SVGIG (reference sequence). The CDR3 contains 13 residues. V lost 2 bases to trimming and J lost 5 bases, with 7 bases between them. This CDR3 reads CAWSRQDNSPLHF. The CDR3 nucleotides are TGTGCCTGGAGTAGACAGGATAATTCACCCCTCCACTTT.

The V and J genes are TRBV18 and TRBJ2-2, with a weak D call TRBD2 (6 bases). In germline, CDR1 is KGHSH, CDR2 LQKENI. Trimming took off 0 bases at V and 0 bases at J, with 14 bases between the two ends. This CDR3 contains 18 residues. CDR3 nucleotides: TGTGCCAGCTCACCACCCACGGGACTGCAGGCGAACACCGGGGAGCTGTTTTTT. Translating it yields CASSPPTGLQANTGELFF. The variable domain in full, with the rest retrieved from reference TRBV18 and TRBJ2-2, is NAGVMQNPRHLVRRRGQEARLRCSPMKGHSHVYWYRQLPEEGLKFMVYLQKENIIDESGMPKERFSAEFPKEGPSILRIQQVVRGDSAAYFCASSPPTGLQANTGELFFGEGSRLTVL.

There are a few counts of this clonotype. The J gene is TRBJ2-3, the V gene TRBV6-5; D gene unclear. The germline V and J ends were trimmed by 2 bases and 4 bases, with 7 bases remaining between them. Germline assignment: CDR1 MNHEY and CDR2 SVGAGI. The CDR3 extends over 13 amino acids. CDR3 nucleotides: TGTGCCAGCAGTTACCTCCGCGCAGATACGCAGTATTTT. It specifies CASSYLRADTQYF.

This clonotype has at least ten counts. This chain uses TRBV6-5 with TRBJ1-2; TRBD1 matches 8 bases. The CDR3 runs to 16 residues. Looked up from germline, CDR1 is MNHEY and CDR2 is SVGAGI. After removal of 0 bases from V and 1 base from J, the junction contained 4 bases not matched to a gene. The CDR3 protein is CASSYSGTGYNYGYTF. The DNA for the CDR3 is TGTGCCAGCAGTTACTCCGGGACAGGATATAACTATGGCTACACCTTC.

At least ten counts were recorded for this clonotype. The chain recombines TRBV20-1 with TRBJ1-2, with 8 bases fitting TRBD1. The J segment lost 6 bases and the V segment lost 3 bases, leaving 15 bases of the junction unmatched. The CDR3 has 16 residues. CDR1 is DFQATT and CDR2 is SNEGSKA in the germline V gene (reference sequence). The CDR3 loop is CSASLASQGALNGYTF. The CDR3 DNA sequence: TGCAGTGCTAGCCTCGCCAGCCAGGGGGCGCTTAATGGCTACACCTTC.

This clonotype has a count of ten or more. This chain joins TRBV28 and TRBJ1-2; tentatively, D is TRBD1 (5 bases). V gave up 3 bases and J gave up 0 bases, with 26 bases separating them. The germline gives CDR1 MDHEN, CDR2 SYDVKM. This CDR3 region has 20 residues. CDR3 nucleotides: TGTGCCAGCAGTTTTGACTCGTTGCGTGGCGGGGCGGGGACTAACTATGGCTACACCTTC. This gives the protein CASSFDSLRGGAGTNYGYTF.

This clonotype was observed at least ten times. J is TRBJ2-7 and V is TRBV28; 7 bases match TRBD2. The V and J ends lost 6 bases and 2 bases, in that order; junction bases with no gene match: 16. This CDR3 contains 17 residues. Per germline, CDR1 MDHEN and CDR2 SYDVKM. The CDR3 protein is CASRALSPGRGTYEQYF. CDR3 bases: TGTGCCAGCAGAGCCCTCAGTCCAGGGAGGGGCACCTACGAGCAGTACTTC.

This clonotype was seen many times. The chain is built from TRBV6-1 and TRBJ1-1, with 10 bases aligning to TRBD1. Germline values: CDR1 MNHNS, CDR2 SASEGT. With 8 bases clipped from V and 7 bases from J, the junction kept 7 bases outside the gene matches. The CDR3 loop spans 13 amino acids. CDR3 bases: TGTGCCAGCGACTTGGGACAGGGGTTTGAAGCTTTCTTT. Amino acids: CASDLGQGFEAFF.

Many counts were recorded for this clonotype. V is TRBV11-2 and J is TRBJ2-5; no reliable D call. V gave up 0 bases and J gave up 4 bases, with 6 bases separating them. CDR3 length: 13 residues. Germline V gives CDR1 SGHAT, CDR2 FQNNGV. The CDR3 region has the DNA TGTGCCAGCAGCTTAGATCCGCGAGAGACCCAGTACTTC. Residues: CASSLDPRETQYF.

V usage is TRBV5-1 and J usage is TRBJ2-7; D gene unclear. This CDR3 spans 14 amino acids. Between the trimmed V and J ends, which lost 0 bases and 3 bases, there was a span of 10 bases. Germline V gene sequence: CDR1 SGHRS, CDR2 YFSETQ. In nucleotides, the CDR3 is TGCGCCAGCAGCTTGGAGCGTAGATACTACGAGCAGTACTTC. Translated, it gives CASSLERRYYEQYF. The full variable domain, with the rest looked up from reference TRBV5-1 and TRBJ2-7, is KAGVTQTPRYLIKTRGQQVTLSCSPISGHRSVSWYQQTPGQGLQFLFEYFSETQRNKGNFPGRFSGRQFSNSRSEMNVSTLELGDSALYLCASSLERRYYEQYFGPGTRLTVT.

This clonotype was found many times. In DNA form, the CDR3 reads TGCGCCAGCAGCCCCGACAGGAGGTTGAACACTGAAGCTTTCTTT. Its translation: CASSPDRRLNTEAFF. The J gene is TRBJ1-1, the V gene TRBV5-1; tentative D call: TRBD1 (6 bases). Germline V gene lookup returns CDR1 SGHRS and CDR2 YFSETQ. V lost 4 bases and J 0 bases, leaving 13 bases between the germline ends. This CDR3 has 15 amino acids.

This clonotype has a count of ten or more. This sequence joins TRBV11-2 and TRBJ2-7; D ambiguous. This CDR3 is 12 amino acids long. V lost 4 bases and J 3 bases, leaving 7 bases between the germline ends. Germline V lookup: CDR1 SGHAT, CDR2 FQNNGV. In nucleotides, the CDR3 is TGTGCCAGCAGCTCACCTTTCTACGAGCAGTACTTC. Translation: CASSSPFYEQYF.

This clonotype has ten or more counts. The V gene is TRBV19, the J gene TRBJ2-2; D gene ambiguous. The CDR3 runs 14 residues. Trimming stripped 5 bases from V and 4 bases from J, with 11 bases between. Germline V gives CDR1 LNHDA, CDR2 SQIVND (reference sequence). The CDR3 nucleotides are TGTGCCAGTAGTTGGACGTACCCCACCGGGGAGCTGTTTTTT. It yields the protein CASSWTYPTGELFF.

This clonotype was seen repeatedly, ten times or more. The chain uses TRBV7-8 and TRBJ2-2, with TRBD1 matching 10 bases. CDR1 SGHVS and CDR2 FQNEAQ come from the germline V gene. Trimming took 5 bases from V and 7 from J; bases not matched to a gene: 7. This CDR3 region has 15 residues. The CDR3 loop reads CASSHGTGAVGELFF. The CDR3 coding sequence is TGTGCCAGCAGCCATGGGACAGGGGCCGTCGGGGAGCTGTTTTTT.

The chain combines TRBV20-1 with TRBJ2-5; tentatively, D is TRBD1 or TRBD2 (5 bases each). Trimming shortened V by 3 bases and J by 5 bases, and 10 bases separated the two germline ends. Germline V gene lookup returns CDR1 DFQATT and CDR2 SNEGSKA (reference sequence). The CDR3 extends over 12 amino acids. The CDR3 reads CSASRGWETQYF. Here the CDR3 DNA reads TGCAGTGCTAGCCGGGGCTGGGAGACCCAGTACTTC.